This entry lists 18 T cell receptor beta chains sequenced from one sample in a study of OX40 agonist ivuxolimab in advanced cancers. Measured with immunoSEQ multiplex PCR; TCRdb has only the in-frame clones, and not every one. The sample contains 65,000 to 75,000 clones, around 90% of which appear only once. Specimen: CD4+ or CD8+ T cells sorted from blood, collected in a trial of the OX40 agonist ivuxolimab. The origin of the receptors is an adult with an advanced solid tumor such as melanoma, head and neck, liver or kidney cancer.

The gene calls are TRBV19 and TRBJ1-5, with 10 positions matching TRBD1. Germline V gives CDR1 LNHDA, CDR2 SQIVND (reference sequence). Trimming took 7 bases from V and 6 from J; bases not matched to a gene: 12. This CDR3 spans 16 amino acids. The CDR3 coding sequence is TGTGCCAGTATCCCCGAAGGACAGGGGGTGAGTCAGCCCCAGCATTTT. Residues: CASIPEGQGVSQPQHF.

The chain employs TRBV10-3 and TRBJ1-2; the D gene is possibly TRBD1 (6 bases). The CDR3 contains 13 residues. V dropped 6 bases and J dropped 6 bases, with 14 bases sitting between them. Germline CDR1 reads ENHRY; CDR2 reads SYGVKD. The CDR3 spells CAIRTGGSHGYTF. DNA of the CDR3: TGTGCCATCAGGACCGGGGGCTCCCATGGCTACACCTTC.

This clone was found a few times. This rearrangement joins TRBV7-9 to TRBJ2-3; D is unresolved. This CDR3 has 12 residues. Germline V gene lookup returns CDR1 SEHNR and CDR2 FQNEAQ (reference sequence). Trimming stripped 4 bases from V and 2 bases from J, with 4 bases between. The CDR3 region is CASSSVTDTQYF. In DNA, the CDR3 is TGTGCCAGCAGCTCGGTCACAGATACGCAGTATTTT.

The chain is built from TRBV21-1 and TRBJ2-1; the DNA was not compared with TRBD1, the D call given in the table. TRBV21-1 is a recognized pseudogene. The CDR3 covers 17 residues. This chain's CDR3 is CASSKSKDRDDYNEQFF. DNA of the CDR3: TGTGCCAGCAGCAAAAGCAAGGACAGGGACGACTACAATGAGCAGTTCTTC.

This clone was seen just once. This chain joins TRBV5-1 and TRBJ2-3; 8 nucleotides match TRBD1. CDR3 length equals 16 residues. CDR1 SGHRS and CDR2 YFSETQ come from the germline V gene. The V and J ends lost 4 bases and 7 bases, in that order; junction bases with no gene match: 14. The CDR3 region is CASSGDSGQASNTQYF. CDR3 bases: TGCGCCAGCAGCGGAGATTCGGGACAGGCAAGCAATACGCAGTATTTT.

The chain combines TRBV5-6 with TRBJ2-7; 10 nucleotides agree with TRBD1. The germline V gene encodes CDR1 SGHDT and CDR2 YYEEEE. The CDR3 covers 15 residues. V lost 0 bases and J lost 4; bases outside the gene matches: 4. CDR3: CASSLGDRGVYEQYF. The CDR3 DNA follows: TGTGCCAGCAGCTTGGGGGACAGGGGAGTATACGAGCAGTACTTC.

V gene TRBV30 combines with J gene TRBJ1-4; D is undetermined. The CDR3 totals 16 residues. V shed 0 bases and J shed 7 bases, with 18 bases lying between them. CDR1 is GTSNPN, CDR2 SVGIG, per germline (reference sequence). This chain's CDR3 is CAWSVRVRGYGEKLFF. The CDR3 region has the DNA TGTGCCTGGAGTGTACGTGTGCGAGGGTATGGTGAAAAACTGTTTTTT.

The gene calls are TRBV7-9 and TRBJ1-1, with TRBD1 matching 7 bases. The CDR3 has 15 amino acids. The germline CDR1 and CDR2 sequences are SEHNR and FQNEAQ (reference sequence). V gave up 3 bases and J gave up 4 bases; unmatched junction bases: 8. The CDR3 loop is CASSFEGARGTEAFF. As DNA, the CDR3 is TGTGCCAGCAGCTTTGAGGGGGCGCGGGGCACTGAAGCTTTCTTT.

This chain's CDR3 is CASSLAGGSGGTDTQYF. CDR3 coding DNA: TGCGCCAGCAGCTTGGCCGGAGGTAGCGGGGGCACAGATACGCAGTATTTT. The chain has TRBV5-1 and TRBJ2-3; TRBD2 agrees at 8 bases. Germline CDR1 is SGHRS and CDR2 is YFSETQ. V was pared by 0 bases and J by 1 base, with 7 bases of the junction left unmatched. This CDR3 comprises 17 residues.

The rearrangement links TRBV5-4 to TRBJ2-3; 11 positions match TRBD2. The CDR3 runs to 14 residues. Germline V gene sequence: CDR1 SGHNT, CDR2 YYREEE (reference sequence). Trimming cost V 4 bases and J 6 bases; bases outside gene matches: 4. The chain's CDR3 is CASSPGTSGDTQYF. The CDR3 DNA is TGTGCCAGCAGCCCCGGGACTAGCGGCGATACGCAGTATTTT.

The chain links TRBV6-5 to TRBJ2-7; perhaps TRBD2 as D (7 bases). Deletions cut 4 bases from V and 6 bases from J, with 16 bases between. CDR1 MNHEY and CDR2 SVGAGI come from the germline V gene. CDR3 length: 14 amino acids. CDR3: CASSFRGDKVEQYF. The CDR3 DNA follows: TGTGCCAGCAGTTTCCGGGGGGACAAGGTCGAGCAGTACTTC.

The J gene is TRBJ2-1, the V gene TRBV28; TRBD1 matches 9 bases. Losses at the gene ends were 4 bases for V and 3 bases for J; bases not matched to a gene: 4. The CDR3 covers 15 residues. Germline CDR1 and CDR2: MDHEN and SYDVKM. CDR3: CASSSGTGNYNEQFF. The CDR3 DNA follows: TGTGCCAGCAGTTCCGGGACAGGGAACTACAATGAGCAGTTCTTC.

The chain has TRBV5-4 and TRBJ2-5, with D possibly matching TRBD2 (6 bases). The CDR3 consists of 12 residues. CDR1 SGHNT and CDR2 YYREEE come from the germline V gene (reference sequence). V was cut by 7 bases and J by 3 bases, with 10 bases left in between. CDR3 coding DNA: TGTGCCAGCCGGGACTCCGAAGAGACCCAGTACTTC. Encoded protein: CASRDSEETQYF.

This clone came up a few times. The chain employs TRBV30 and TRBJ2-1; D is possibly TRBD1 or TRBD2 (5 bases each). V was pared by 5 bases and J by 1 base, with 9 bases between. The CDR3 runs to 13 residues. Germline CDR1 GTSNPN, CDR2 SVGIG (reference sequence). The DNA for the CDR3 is TGTGCCTGGGTAGGGGAGTCCTACAATGAGCAGTTCTTC. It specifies CAWVGESYNEQFF.

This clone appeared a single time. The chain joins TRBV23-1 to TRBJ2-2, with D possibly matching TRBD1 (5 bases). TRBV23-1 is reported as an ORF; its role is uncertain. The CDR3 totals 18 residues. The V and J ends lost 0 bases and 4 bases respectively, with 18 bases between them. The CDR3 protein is CASSQSPWGPGVTGELFF. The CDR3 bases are TGCGCCAGCAGTCAATCCCCGTGGGGCCCCGGTGTCACCGGGGAGCTGTTTTTT.

In DNA, the CDR3 is TGTGCCAGCACCGATACAGGGATCACTGAAGCTTTCTTT. Translated: CASTDTGITEAFF. V and J are TRBV6-1 and TRBJ1-1; TRBD1 is a possible D gene (6 bases). Germline CDR1 reads MNHNS; CDR2 reads SASEGT. Trimming stripped 7 bases from V and 4 bases from J, with 13 bases between. CDR3 length: 13 residues.

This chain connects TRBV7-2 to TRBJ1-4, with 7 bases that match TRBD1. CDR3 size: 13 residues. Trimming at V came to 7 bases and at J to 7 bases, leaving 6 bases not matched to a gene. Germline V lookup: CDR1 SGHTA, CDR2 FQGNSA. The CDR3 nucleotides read TGTGCCAGCACAAGGGGGCAGTTTGAAAAACTGTTTTTT. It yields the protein CASTRGQFEKLFF. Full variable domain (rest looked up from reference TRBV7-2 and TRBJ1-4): GAGVSQSPSNKVTEKGKDVELRCDPISGHTALYWYRQSLGQGLEFLIYFQGNSAPDKSGLPSDRFSAERTGGSVSTLTIQRTQQEDSAVYLCASTRGQFEKLFFGSGTQLSVL.

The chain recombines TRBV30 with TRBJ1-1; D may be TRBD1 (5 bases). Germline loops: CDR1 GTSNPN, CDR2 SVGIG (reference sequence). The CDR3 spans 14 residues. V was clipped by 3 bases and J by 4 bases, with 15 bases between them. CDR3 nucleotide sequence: TGTGCCTGGAGGACCGGGGCCTCGGGCACTGAAGCTTTCTTT. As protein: CAWRTGASGTEAFF.